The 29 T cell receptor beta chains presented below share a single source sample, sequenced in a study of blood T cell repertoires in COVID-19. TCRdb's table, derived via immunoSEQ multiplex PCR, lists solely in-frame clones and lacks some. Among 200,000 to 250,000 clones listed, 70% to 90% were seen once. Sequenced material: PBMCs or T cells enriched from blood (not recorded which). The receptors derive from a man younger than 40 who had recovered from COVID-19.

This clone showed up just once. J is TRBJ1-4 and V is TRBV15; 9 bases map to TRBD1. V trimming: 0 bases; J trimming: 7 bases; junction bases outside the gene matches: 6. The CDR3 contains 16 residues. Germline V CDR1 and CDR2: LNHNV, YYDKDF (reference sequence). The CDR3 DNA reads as TGTGCCACCAGCAGAGACTATGACAGGGGGGTTGAAAAACTGTTTTTT. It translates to CATSRDYDRGVEKLFF. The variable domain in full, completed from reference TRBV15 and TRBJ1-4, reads DAMVIQNPRYQVTQFGKPVTLSCSQTLNHNVMYWYQQKSSQAPKLLFHYYDKDFNNEADTPDNFQSRRPNTSFCFLDIRSPGLGDTAMYLCATSRDYDRGVEKLFFGSGTQLSVL.

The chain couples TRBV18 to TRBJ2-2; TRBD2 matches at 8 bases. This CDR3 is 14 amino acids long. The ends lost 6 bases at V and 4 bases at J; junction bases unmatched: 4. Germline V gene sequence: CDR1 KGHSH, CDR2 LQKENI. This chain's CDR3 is CASSRSGGTGELFF. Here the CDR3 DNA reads TGTGCCAGCTCCCGAAGCGGGGGCACCGGGGAGCTGTTTTTT.

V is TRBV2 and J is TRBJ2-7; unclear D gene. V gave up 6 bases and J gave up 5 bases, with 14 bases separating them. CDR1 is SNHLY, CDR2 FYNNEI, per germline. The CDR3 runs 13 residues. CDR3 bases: TGTGCCAGCAGACCTGAGATAGCCCACGAGCAGTACTTC. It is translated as CASRPEIAHEQYF.

The CDR3 is CARTGGGTEAFF. The CDR3 DNA follows: TGTGCTCGGACAGGGGGGGGCACTGAAGCTTTCTTT. This rearrangement joins TRBV30 to TRBJ1-1; 10 bases match TRBD1. The CDR3 loop spans 12 amino acids. In germline, CDR1 is GTSNPN, CDR2 SVGIG (reference sequence).

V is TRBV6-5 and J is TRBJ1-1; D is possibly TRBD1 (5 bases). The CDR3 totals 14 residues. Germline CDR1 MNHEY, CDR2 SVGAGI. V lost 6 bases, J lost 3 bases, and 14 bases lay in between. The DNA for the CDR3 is TGTGCCAGCAGCGACAACGACAGATACACTGAAGCTTTCTTT. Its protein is CASSDNDRYTEAFF.

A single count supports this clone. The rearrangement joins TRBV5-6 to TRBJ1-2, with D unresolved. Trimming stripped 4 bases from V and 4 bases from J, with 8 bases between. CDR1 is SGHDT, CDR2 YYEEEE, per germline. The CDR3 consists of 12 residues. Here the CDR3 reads CASSPYSYGYTF. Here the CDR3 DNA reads TGTGCCAGCAGCCCGTACAGCTATGGCTACACCTTC.

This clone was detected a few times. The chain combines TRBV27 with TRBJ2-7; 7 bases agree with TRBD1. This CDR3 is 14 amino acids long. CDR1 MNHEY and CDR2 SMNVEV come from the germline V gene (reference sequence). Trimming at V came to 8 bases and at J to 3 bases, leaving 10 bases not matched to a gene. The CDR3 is CASGGYGTVYEQYF. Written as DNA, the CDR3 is TGTGCCAGCGGAGGCTACGGGACAGTCTACGAGCAGTACTTC.

The CDR3 is CASSSDRGSVTEAFF. For the CDR3, the DNA is TGTGCCAGCAGCTCGGACAGGGGGAGTGTCACTGAAGCTTTCTTT. The gene calls are TRBV7-2 and TRBJ1-1; TRBD1 matches at 10 bases. The V gene end was trimmed by 4 bases and the J gene end by 4 bases; junction bases not matched to a gene: 6. The germline V gene has CDR1 SGHTA and CDR2 FQGNSA. This CDR3 has 15 amino acids. Full variable domain (remainder filled in from reference TRBV7-2 and TRBJ1-1): GAGVSQSPSNKVTEKGKDVELRCDPISGHTALYWYRQSLGQGLEFLIYFQGNSAPDKSGLPSDRFSAERTGGSVSTLTIQRTQQEDSAVYLCASSSDRGSVTEAFFGQGTRLTVV.

The CDR3 region is CACASGSRETQYF. CDR3 sequence (DNA): TGTGCCTGCGCTAGCGGGAGTAGAGAGACCCAGTACTTC. The rearrangement links TRBV30 to TRBJ2-5, with 10 bases lining up with TRBD2. With V trimmed by 6 bases and J by 4 bases, 5 bases remained unmatched. The CDR3 spans 13 residues. In germline, CDR1 is GTSNPN, CDR2 SVGIG (reference sequence).

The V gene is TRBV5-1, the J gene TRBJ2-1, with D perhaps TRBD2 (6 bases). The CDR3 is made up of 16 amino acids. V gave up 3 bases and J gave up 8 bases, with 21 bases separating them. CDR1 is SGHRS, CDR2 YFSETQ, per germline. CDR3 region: CASSSNAGLRGDEQFF. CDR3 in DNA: TGCGCCAGCAGCTCCAACGCGGGACTCAGAGGGGATGAGCAGTTCTTC. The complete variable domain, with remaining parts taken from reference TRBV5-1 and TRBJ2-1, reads KAGVTQTPRYLIKTRGQQVTLSCSPISGHRSVSWYQQTPGQGLQFLFEYFSETQRNKGNFPGRFSGRQFSNSRSEMNVSTLELGDSALYLCASSSNAGLRGDEQFFGPGTRLTVL.

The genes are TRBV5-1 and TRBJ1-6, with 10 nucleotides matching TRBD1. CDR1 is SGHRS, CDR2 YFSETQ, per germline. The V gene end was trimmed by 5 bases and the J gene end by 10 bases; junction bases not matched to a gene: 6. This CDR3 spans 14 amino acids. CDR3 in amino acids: CASRTGTGVSPLHF. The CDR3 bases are TGCGCCAGCAGAACCGGGACAGGGGTCTCACCCCTCCACTTT.

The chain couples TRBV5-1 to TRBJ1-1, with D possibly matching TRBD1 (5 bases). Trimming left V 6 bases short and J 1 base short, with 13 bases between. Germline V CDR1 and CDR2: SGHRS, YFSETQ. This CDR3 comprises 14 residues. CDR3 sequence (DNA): TGCGCCAGCACACTACAGACAGCGAACACTGAAGCTTTCTTT. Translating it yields CASTLQTANTEAFF.

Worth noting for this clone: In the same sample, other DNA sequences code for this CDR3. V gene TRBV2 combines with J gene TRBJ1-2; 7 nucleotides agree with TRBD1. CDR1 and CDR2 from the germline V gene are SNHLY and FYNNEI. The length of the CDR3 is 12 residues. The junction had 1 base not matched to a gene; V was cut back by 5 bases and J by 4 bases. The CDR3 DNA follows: TGTGCCAGCAGTCGGGACAGCTATGGCTACACCTTC. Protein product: CASSRDSYGYTF.

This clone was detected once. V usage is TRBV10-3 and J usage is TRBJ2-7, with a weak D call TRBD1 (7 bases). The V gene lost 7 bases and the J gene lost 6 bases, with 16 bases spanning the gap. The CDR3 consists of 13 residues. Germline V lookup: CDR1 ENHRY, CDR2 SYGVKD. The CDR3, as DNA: TGTGCCATCACTCAGGGGGGAGAGTTCGAGCAGTACTTC. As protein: CAITQGGEFEQYF.

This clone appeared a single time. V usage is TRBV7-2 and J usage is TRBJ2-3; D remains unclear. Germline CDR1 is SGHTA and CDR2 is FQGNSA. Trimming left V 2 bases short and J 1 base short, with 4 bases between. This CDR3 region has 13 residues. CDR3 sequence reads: CASSLTGTDTQYF. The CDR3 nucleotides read TGTGCCAGCAGCTTAACGGGCACAGATACGCAGTATTTT.

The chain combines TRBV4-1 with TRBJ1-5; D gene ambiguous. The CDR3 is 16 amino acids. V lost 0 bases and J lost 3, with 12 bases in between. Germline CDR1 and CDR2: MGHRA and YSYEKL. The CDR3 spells CASSQDFRLPNQPQHF. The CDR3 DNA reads TGCGCCAGCAGCCAAGACTTCAGGCTACCCAATCAGCCCCAGCATTTT.

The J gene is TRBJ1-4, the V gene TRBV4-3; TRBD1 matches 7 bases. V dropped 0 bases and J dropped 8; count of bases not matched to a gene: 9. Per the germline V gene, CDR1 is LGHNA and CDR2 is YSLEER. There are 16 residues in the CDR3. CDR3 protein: CASSQDRAGGREKLFF. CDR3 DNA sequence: TGCGCCAGCAGCCAAGATCGGGCAGGGGGAAGAGAAAAACTGTTTTTT.

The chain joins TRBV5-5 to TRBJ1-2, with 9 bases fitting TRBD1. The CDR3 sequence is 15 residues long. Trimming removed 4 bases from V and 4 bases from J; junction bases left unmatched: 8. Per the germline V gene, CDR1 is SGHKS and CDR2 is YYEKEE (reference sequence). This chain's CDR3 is CASSAGQGSSYGYTF. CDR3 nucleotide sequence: TGTGCCAGCAGCGCGGGACAGGGCTCTTCCTATGGCTACACCTTC.

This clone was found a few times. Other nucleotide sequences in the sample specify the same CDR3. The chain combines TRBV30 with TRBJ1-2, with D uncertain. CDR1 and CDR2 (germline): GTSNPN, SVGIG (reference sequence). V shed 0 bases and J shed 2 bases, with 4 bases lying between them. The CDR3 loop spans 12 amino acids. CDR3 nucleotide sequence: TGTGCCTGGAGTGTTCTGAACTATGGCTACACCTTC. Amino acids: CAWSVLNYGYTF.

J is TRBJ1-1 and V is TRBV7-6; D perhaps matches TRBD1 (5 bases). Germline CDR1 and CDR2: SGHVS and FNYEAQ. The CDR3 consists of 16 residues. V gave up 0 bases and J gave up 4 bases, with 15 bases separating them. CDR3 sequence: CASSLAGLGQGTEAFF. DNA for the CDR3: TGTGCCAGCAGCTTAGCAGGGCTAGGCCAGGGCACTGAAGCTTTCTTT.

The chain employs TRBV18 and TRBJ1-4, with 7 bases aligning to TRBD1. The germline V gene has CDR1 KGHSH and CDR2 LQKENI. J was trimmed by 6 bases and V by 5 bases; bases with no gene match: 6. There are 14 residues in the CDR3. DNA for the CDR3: TGTGCCAGCTCATCGGGACAGCTGGATGAAAAACTGTTTTTT. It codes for CASSSGQLDEKLFF.

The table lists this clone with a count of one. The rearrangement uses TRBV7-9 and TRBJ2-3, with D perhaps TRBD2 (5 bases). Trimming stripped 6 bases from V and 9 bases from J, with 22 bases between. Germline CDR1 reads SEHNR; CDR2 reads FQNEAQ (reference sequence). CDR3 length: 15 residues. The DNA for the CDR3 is TGTGCCAGCAGACCCGGCAGCGGTGCCTTGGTGACGCAGTATTTT. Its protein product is CASRPGSGALVTQYF.

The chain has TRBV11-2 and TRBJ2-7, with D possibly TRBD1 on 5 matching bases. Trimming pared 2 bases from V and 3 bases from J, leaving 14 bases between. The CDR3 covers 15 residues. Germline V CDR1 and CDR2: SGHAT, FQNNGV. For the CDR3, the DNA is TGTGCCAGCAGCTTACCGGCGCCCAGGGACTACGAGCAGTACTTC. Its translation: CASSLPAPRDYEQYF.

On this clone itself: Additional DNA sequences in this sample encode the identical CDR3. In DNA form, the CDR3 reads TGTGCCAGTAGCGACAGGGAGGGCAATCAGCCCCAGCATTTT. Its protein product is CASSDREGNQPQHF. This sequence joins TRBV19 and TRBJ1-5, with 7 bases aligning to TRBD1. The trim removed 6 bases at V and 2 bases at J, leaving 4 bases unmatched. This CDR3 has 14 amino acids. The germline CDR1 and CDR2 sequences are LNHDA and SQIVND (reference sequence). Based on the CDR3 plus reference TRBV19 and TRBJ1-5, the full variable domain is DGGITQSPKYLFRKEGQNVTLSCEQNLNHDAMYWYRQDPGQGLRLIYYSQIVNDFQKGDIAEGYSVSREKKESFPLTVTSAQKNPTAFYLCASSDREGNQPQHFGDGTRLSIL.

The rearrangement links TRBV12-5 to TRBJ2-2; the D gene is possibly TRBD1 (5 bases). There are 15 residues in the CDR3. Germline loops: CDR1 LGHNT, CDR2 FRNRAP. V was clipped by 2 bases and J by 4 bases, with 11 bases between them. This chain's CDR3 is CASGLSRGSTGELFF. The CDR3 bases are TGTGCTAGTGGTTTGTCTAGGGGTTCCACCGGGGAGCTGTTTTTT. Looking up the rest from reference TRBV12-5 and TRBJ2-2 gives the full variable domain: DARVTQTPRHKVTEMGQEVTMRCQPILGHNTVFWYRQTMMQGLELLAYFRNRAPLDDSGMPKDRFSAEMPDATLATLKIQPSEPRDSAVYFCASGLSRGSTGELFFGEGSRLTVL.

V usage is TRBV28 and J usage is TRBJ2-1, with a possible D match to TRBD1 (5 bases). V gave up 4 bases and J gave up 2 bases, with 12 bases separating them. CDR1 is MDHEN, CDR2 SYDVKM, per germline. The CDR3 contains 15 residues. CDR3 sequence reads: CASSSGARTYNEQFF. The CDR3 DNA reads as TGTGCCAGCAGTTCTGGGGCTAGGACCTACAATGAGCAGTTCTTC.

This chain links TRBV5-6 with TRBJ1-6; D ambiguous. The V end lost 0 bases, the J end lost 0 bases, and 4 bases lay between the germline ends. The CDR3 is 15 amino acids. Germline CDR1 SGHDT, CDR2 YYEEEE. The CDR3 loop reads CASSLGLSYNSPLHF. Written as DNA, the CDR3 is TGTGCCAGCAGCTTGGGACTCTCCTATAATTCACCCCTCCACTTT. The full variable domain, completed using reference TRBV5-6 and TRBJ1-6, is DAGVTQSPTHLIKTRGQQVTLRCSPKSGHDTVSWYQQALGQGPQFIFQYYEEEERQRGNFPDRFSGHQFPNYSSELNVNALLLGDSALYLCASSLGLSYNSPLHFGNGTRLTVT.

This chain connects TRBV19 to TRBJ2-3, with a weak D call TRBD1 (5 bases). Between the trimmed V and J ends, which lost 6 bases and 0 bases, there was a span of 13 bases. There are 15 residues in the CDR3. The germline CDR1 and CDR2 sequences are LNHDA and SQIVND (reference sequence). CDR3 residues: CASRSQGQSTDTQYF. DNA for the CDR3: TGTGCCAGTAGGTCTCAGGGCCAGAGCACAGATACGCAGTATTTT.

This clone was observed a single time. The CDR3 sequence: CASLLFGGDEQYF. CDR3 in DNA: TGTGCCAGCCTTCTGTTCGGAGGGGACGAGCAGTACTTC. The chain links TRBV12-3 or TRBV12-4 to TRBJ2-7, with a possible D match to TRBD2 (6 bases). V was trimmed by 8 bases and J by 5 bases, leaving 16 bases between them. The CDR3 covers 13 residues.